The rows below give T cell receptor beta chains drawn from one sample of a study of blood T cell repertoires in COVID-19. Clones were sequenced by immunoSEQ multiplex PCR, and TCRdb holds only the in-frame ones, with some missing. The sample consists of under 250,000 clones, about 80% of them appearing once. Sequencing input: peripheral blood. Every receptor here comes from a woman in her sixties with acute or convalescent COVID-19. CDR3s include the opening cysteine and the closing phenylalanine or tryptophan. A D gene is named only where the DNA matches it firmly. The size entry is marked missing in some rows and otherwise reads once, few, many or a size class.

-,TRBV5-1,TRBJ1-1,TRBD1,CASRTGQNTEAFF,TGCGCCAGTCGGACAGGGCAGAACACTGAAGCTTTCTTT
-,TRBV30,TRBJ1-1,-,CAWSPGHLNTEAFF,TGTGCCTGGAGTCCCGGACACTTGAACACTGAAGCTTTCTTT
-,TRBV28,TRBJ1-5,-,CASSPTTGSNQPQHF,TGTGCCAGCAGCCCCACAACGGGTAGCAATCAGCCCCAGCATTTT
-,TRBV5-8,TRBJ1-6,-,CASRPIGTNSPLHF,TGTGCCAGCAGGCCGATAGGGACAAATTCACCCCTCCACTTT
-,TRBV12-3/TRBV12-4,TRBJ1-1,-,CASSQGVFEAFF,TGTGCCAGCAGTCAGGGCGTATTTGAAGCTTTCTTT
-,TRBV25-1,TRBJ1-2,-,CASSDAGDNFGYTF,TGTGCCAGCAGTGACGCAGGGGATAATTTTGGCTACACCTTC
-,TRBV5-8,TRBJ1-4,-,CASSLSGLKSEKLFF,TGTGCCAGCAGCTTGTCGGGACTTAAATCTGAAAAACTGTTTTTT
-,TRBV18,TRBJ1-3,-,CASSLDQLLGSGNTIYF,TGTGCCAGCTCACTGGACCAATTACTAGGCTCTGGAAACACCATATATTTT
-,TRBV19,TRBJ2-7,TRBD1,CASSSGTGFYEQYF,TGTGCCAGTAGTTCCGGGACAGGGTTCTACGAGCAGTACTTC
-,TRBV9,TRBJ2-3,-,CASSVEAGGSTDTQYF,TGTGCCAGCAGCGTAGAAGCCGGAGGGAGCACAGATACGCAGTATTTT
-,TRBV30,TRBJ1-6,-,CAWSSNSPLHF,TGTGCCTGGAGTTCAAATTCACCCCTCCACTTT
-,TRBV25-1,TRBJ2-3,-,CASRTQNTDTQYF,TGTGCCAGCAGGACACAGAACACAGATACGCAGTATTTT
-,TRBV5-6,TRBJ2-1,-,CASSRRDNNNEQFF,TGTGCCAGCAGCCGCCGGGACAATAACAATGAGCAGTTCTTC
-,TRBV27,TRBJ1-1,TRBD1,CASSFPGQGNTEAFF,TGTGCCAGCAGTTTCCCGGGACAGGGGAACACTGAAGCTTTCTTT
-,TRBV5-4,TRBJ1-6,-,CASSLGIGGNNSPLHF,TGTGCCAGCAGCTTGGGCATTGGAGGCAATAATTCACCCCTCCACTTT
-,TRBV28,TRBJ1-2,-,CASSPGTNYGYTF,TGTGCCAGCAGTCCCGGGACTAACTATGGCTACACCTTC
-,TRBV18,TRBJ2-1,-,CASSSGRPGYNEQFF,TGTGCCAGCTCATCGGGGAGGCCGGGCTACAATGAGCAGTTCTTC
-,TRBV4-1,TRBJ2-1,TRBD2,CASTRGDSYNEQFF,TGCGCCAGCACTCGGGGGGACTCCTACAATGAGCAGTTCTTC
-,TRBV29-1,TRBJ2-7,-,CSVEVQEDSLYEQYF,TGCAGCGTTGAAGTTCAGGAGGACAGCCTGTACGAGCAGTACTTC
once,TRBV2,TRBJ1-2,-,CASSEIGASNYGYTF,TGTGCCAGCAGTGAAATAGGGGCTTCGAACTATGGCTACACCTTC
-,TRBV19,TRBJ2-7,TRBD1,CASSIAGRGYEQYF,TGTGCCAGTAGTATAGCGGGCAGGGGGTACGAGCAGTACTTC
-,TRBV6-2/TRBV6-3,TRBJ2-7,-,CASSYDLSSYEQYF,TGTGCCAGCAGTTACGATTTGAGCTCCTACGAGCAGTACTTC
-,TRBV4-2,TRBJ2-1,-,CASSQVGRGMNEQFF,TGTGCCAGCAGCCAAGTCGGGCGGGGTATGAATGAGCAGTTCTTC